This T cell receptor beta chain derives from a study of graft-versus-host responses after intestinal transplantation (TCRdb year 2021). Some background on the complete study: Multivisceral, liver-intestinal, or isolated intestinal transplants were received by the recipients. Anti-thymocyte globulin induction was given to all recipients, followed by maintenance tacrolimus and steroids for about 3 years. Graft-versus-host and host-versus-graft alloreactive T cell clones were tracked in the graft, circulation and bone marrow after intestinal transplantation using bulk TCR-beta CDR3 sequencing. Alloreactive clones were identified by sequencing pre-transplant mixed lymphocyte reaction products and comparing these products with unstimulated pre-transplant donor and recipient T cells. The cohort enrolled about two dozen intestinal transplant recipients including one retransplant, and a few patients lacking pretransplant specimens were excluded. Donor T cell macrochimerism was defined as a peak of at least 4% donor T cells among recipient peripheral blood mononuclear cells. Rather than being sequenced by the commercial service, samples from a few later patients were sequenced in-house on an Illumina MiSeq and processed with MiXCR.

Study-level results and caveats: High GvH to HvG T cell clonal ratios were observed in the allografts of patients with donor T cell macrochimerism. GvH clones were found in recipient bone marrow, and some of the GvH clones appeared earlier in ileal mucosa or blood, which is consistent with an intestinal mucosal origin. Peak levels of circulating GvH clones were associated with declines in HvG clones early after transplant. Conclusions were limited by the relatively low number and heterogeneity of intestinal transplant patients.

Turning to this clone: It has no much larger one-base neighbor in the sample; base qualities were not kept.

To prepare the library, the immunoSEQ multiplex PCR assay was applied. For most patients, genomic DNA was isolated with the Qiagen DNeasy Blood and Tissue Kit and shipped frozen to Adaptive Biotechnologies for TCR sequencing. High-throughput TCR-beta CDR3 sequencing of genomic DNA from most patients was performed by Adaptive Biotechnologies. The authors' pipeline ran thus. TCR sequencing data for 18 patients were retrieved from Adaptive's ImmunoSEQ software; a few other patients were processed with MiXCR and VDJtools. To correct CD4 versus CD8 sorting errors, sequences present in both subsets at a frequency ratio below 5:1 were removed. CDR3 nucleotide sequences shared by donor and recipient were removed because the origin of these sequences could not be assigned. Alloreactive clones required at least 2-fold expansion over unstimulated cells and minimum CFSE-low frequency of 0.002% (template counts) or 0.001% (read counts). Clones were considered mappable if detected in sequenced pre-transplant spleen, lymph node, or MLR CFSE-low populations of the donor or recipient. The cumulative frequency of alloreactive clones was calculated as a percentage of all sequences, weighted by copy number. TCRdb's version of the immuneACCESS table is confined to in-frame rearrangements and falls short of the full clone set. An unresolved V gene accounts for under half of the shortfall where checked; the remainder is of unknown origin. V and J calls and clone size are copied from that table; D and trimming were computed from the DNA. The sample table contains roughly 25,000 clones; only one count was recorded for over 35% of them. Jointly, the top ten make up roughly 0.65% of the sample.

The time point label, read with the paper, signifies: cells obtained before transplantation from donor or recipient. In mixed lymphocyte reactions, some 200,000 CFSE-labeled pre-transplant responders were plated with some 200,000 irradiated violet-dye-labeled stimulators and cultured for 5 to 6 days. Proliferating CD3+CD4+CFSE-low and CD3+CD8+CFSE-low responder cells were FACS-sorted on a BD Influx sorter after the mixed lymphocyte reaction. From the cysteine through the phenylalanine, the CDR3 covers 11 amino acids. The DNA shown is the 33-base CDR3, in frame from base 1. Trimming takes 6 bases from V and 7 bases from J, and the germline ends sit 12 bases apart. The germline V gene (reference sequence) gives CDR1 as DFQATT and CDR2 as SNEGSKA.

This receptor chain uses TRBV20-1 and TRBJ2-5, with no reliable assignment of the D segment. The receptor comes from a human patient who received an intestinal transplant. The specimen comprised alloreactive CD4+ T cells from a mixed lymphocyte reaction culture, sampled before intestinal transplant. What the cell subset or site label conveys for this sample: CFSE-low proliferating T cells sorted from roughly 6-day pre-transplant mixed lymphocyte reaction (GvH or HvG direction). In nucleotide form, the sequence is TGCAGTGCCAGCGCGTGGGTGACCCAGTACTTC. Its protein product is CSASAWVTQYF.